The sequence of this T cell receptor (beta chain) was determined in a study of OX40 agonist ivuxolimab in advanced cancers. Across the study: The dose-escalation cohort was around 83% male, with a mean age of about 58 years, ranging roughly 23 to 79. Partial responses were observed in three patients, of whom one had hepatocellular carcinoma and two had cutaneous melanoma.

Assay: immunoSEQ multiplex PCR; the TCRdb copy retains only in-frame clones and omits some. This table has approximately 67,000 clones, 80% to 85% appearing once. Germline loops: CDR1 LNHDA, CDR2 SQIVND (reference sequence). With 7 bases removed from V and 0 bases from J, the gap between germline ends came to 9 bases. The CDR3 is made up of 14 amino acids. This clone was counted a single time. Enrollment shut out patients with autoimmune disease history or systemic immunosuppression. The rearrangement joins TRBV19 to TRBJ2-2; no clear D. The TCR originated in an adult with an advanced solid tumor such as melanoma, head and neck, liver or kidney cancer. The sequences come from CD4+ or CD8+ T cells sorted from blood, collected in a trial of the OX40 agonist ivuxolimab. The CDR3 sequence: CASKQYSNTGELFF. CDR3 coding DNA: TGTGCCAGTAAACAGTACTCGAACACCGGGGAGCTGTTTTTT.